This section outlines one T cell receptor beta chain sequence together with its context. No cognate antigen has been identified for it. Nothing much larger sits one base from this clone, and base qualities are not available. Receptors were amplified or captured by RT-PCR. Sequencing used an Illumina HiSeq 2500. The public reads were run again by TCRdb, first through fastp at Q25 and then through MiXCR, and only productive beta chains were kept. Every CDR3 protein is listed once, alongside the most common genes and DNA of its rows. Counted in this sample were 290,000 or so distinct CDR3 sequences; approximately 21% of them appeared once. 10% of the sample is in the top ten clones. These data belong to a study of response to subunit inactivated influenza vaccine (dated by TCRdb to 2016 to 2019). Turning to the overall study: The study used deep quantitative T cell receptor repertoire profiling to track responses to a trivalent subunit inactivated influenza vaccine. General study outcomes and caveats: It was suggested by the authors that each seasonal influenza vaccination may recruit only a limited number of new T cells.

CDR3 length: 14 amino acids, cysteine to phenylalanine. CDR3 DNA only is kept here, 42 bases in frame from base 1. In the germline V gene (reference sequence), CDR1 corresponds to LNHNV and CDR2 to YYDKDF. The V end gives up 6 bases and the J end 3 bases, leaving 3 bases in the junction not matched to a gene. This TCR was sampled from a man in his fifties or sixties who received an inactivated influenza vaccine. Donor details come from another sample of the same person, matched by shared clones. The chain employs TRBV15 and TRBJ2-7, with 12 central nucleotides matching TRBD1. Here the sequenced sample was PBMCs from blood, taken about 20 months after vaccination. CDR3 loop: CATSGTGGYYEQYF. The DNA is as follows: TGTGCCACCAGTGGGACAGGGGGCTACTACGAGCAGTACTTC.